This note documents a single T cell receptor (beta chain) sequence. Its antigen is not known. Germline assignment: CDR1 MNHGY and CDR2 SVAAGI. V was clipped by 3 bases and J by 7 bases, with 18 bases between them. This CDR3 has 16 residues. This sample is part of a study of regulatory T cells in long-lasting Graves disease. Study-level results: It was in persistent disease that TRBV28, TRBJ1-2 and TRBJ2-5 were favored.

Time point indicated: persistent/refractory GD, antithyroid drugs over 5 years with positive TRAb. PBMC-extracted RNA yielded the TCR library. The authors built TCR beta libraries using iRepertoire HTBI primers and Arm-PCR of CDR3 regions. TCRdb redid the calling of the multiplex PCR reads with MiXCR, one entry per CDR3 protein. The profile shows 400,000 to 500,000 distinct CDR3 sequences, 20% of them singletons. The sample was peripheral blood mononuclear cells (PBMCs), taken when the disease was refractory, from a patient treated with antithyroid drugs. This sequence originates from a female donor with Graves disease. V and J are TRBV6-9 and TRBJ1-4; tentatively, D is TRBD1 (5 bases). The DNA of the CDR3 is TGTGCCAGCAGTTACGGTCCTGGGGCGGTGGGTGAAAAACTGTTTTTT. Translating gives CASSYGPGAVGEKLFF.